This entry lists 20 T cell receptor beta chains sequenced from one sample in a study of regulatory T cells in long-lasting Graves disease. Indicated time point: persistent/refractory GD, antithyroid drugs over 5 years with positive TRAb. The TCR library was prepared using RNA isolated from PBMCs. Sequencing libraries for TCR beta were prepared with iRepertoire HTBI primers and Arm-PCR of CDR3 regions. Via MiXCR, TCRdb re-called the multiplex PCR reads, giving one row per CDR3 protein. The data show 600,000 to 850,000 distinct CDR3 sequences, with about 30% seen just once and roughly 46% held by the top ten. The material was peripheral blood mononuclear cells (PBMCs), obtained when the disease was refractory, from a patient treated with antithyroid drugs. All receptors derive from a female donor with Graves disease.

The chain is built from TRBV4-1 and TRBJ1-4; maybe TRBD1 (6 bases). CDR1 MGHRA and CDR2 YSYEKL come from the germline V gene. This CDR3 has 14 residues. Trimming removed 4 bases from V and 5 bases from J, with 11 bases in between. CDR3 residues: CASSPDRRNEKLFF. Here the CDR3 DNA reads TGCGCCAGCAGCCCAGACAGGCGGAATGAAAAACTGTTTTTT.

The chain combines TRBV20-1 with TRBJ2-5, with 9 nucleotides matching TRBD1. The J segment lost 7 bases and the V segment lost 6 bases, leaving 9 bases of the junction unmatched. This CDR3 has 13 residues. Germline V gives CDR1 DFQATT, CDR2 SNEGSKA (reference sequence). For the CDR3, the DNA is TGCAGTGCGAGGACAGGGGAGAAAGGGACCCAGTACTTC. It translates to CSARTGEKGTQYF.

The CDR3 loop reads CASSPARGLAKNIQYF. In nucleotides, the CDR3 is TGTGCCAGCAGCCCGGCGCGCGGCCTAGCCAAAAACATTCAGTACTTC. The rearrangement joins TRBV3-1 to TRBJ2-4; no definite D call. There are 16 residues in the CDR3. V was pared by 4 bases and J by 0 bases, with 13 bases between. Germline V gives CDR1 LGHDT, CDR2 YNNKEL (reference sequence).

A remark on this clonotype: This sequence may be a read error, since a much larger clone differs from it by one base. The rearrangement joins TRBV2 to TRBJ2-2; 8 bases are shared with TRBD2. This CDR3 spans 17 amino acids. Per the germline V gene, CDR1 is SNHLY and CDR2 is FYNNEI. CDR3 protein: CASSDSITSGYTGGLFF. Here the CDR3 DNA reads TGTGCCAGCAGTGATTCGATTACTAGCGGATACACCGGGGGGCTGTTTTTT.

This clonotype was seen repeatedly, ten times or more. The V call is TRBV28, the J call TRBJ1-5; D uncertain. V shed 1 base and J shed 4 bases, with 8 bases lying between them. The CDR3 runs 14 residues. The germline V gene has CDR1 MDHEN and CDR2 SYDVKM. The chain's CDR3 is CASSLSRPNQPQHF. Written as DNA, the CDR3 is TGTGCCAGCAGTTTATCCCGGCCTAATCAGCCCCAGCATTTT.

This clonotype was seen only a few times. The V gene is TRBV20-1, the J gene TRBJ1-1, with 7 bases that match TRBD1. Trimming removed 3 bases from V and 0 bases from J; junction bases left unmatched: 4. Germline assignment: CDR1 DFQATT and CDR2 SNEGSKA (reference sequence). The CDR3 has 14 residues. The CDR3 sequence: CSASSGQVNTEAFF. For the CDR3, the DNA is TGCAGTGCTAGTTCCGGACAGGTGAACACTGAAGCTTTCTTT.

The chain carries TRBV19 and TRBJ1-1; 7 bases are a match to TRBD1. The germline CDR1 and CDR2 sequences are LNHDA and SQIVND (reference sequence). The V gene end was trimmed by 4 bases and the J gene end by 4 bases; junction bases not matched to a gene: 15. This CDR3 region has 17 residues. CDR3 coding DNA: TGTGCCAGTAGTACCCGAGGGGGCACCATGCTTCGCACTGAAGCTTTCTTT. Its protein product is CASSTRGGTMLRTEAFF. Based on the CDR3 plus reference TRBV19 and TRBJ1-1, the full variable domain is DGGITQSPKYLFRKEGQNVTLSCEQNLNHDAMYWYRQDPGQGLRLIYYSQIVNDFQKGDIAEGYSVSREKKESFPLTVTSAQKNPTAFYLCASSTRGGTMLRTEAFFGQGTRLTVV.

The chain carries TRBV19 and TRBJ1-6; TRBD1 aligns across 9 bases. The CDR3 is 15 amino acids. Unmatched junction bases numbered 9, after V lost 7 bases and J lost 8 bases. Germline-derived CDR1 and CDR2 are LNHDA and SQIVND (reference sequence). CDR3 nucleotides: TGTGCCAGTACCCCCCGGACAGGGGCGGATTCACCCCTCCACTTT. Its translation: CASTPRTGADSPLHF.

This clonotype was observed a handful of times. The genes are TRBV27 and TRBJ2-7; TRBD2 matches 13 bases. This CDR3 is built from 15 residues. The V gene's germline CDR1 is MNHEY and CDR2 SMNVEV (reference sequence). V shed 5 bases and J 1 base; nucleotides not matched to a gene: 2. The CDR3 sequence is CASSELAGGSYEQYF. The CDR3 DNA follows: TGTGCCAGCAGTGAACTAGCGGGAGGGTCCTACGAGCAGTACTTC.

The chain couples TRBV9 to TRBJ1-2; 7 bases agree with TRBD1. This CDR3 contains 16 residues. V gave up 5 bases and J gave up 1 base; unmatched junction bases: 11. From germline, CDR1 is SGDLS and CDR2 YYNGEE. Written as DNA, the CDR3 is TGTGCCAGCAGTCGTAAACCGGGACAGCTTAACTATGGCTACACCTTC. This encodes CASSRKPGQLNYGYTF. The variable domain in full, with the rest retrieved from reference TRBV9 and TRBJ1-2, is DSGVTQTPKHLITATGQRVTLRCSPRSGDLSVYWYQQSLDQGLQFLIQYYNGEERAKGNILERFSAQQFPDLHSELNLSSLELGDSALYFCASSRKPGQLNYGYTFGSGTRLTVV.

The chain couples TRBV20-1 to TRBJ1-5; no clear D gene. Germline V gives CDR1 DFQATT, CDR2 SNEGSKA (reference sequence). The germline V and J ends were trimmed by 0 bases and 2 bases, with 8 bases remaining between them. The CDR3 runs 14 residues. The chain's CDR3 is CSARDPSGNQPQHF. The CDR3 coding sequence is TGCAGTGCTAGAGACCCGTCAGGCAATCAGCCCCAGCATTTT.

V usage is TRBV7-9 and J usage is TRBJ1-2; D is ambiguous. Trimming took off 1 base at V and 8 bases at J, with 23 bases between the two ends. Germline V gene sequence: CDR1 SEHNR, CDR2 FQNEAQ (reference sequence). The CDR3 runs 17 residues. The CDR3 nucleotides are TGTGCCAGCAGCTTAGGTGCGGTCTCGGACGACACATCGGGCTACACCTTC. It translates to CASSLGAVSDDTSGYTF. Supplemented by reference TRBV7-9 and TRBJ1-2, the full variable domain reads DTGVSQNPRHKITKRGQNVTFRCDPISEHNRLYWYRQTLGQGPEFLTYFQNEAQLEKSRLLSDRFSAERPKGSFSTLEIQRTEQGDSAMYLCASSLGAVSDDTSGYTFGSGTRLTVV.

This clonotype was found a few times. The CDR3 DNA sequence: TGTGCCATCAGCGGGGACAGGGATATGGGCAATCAGCCCCAGCATTTT. Protein: CAISGDRDMGNQPQHF. The chain uses TRBV10-3 and TRBJ1-5; 9 bases are shared with TRBD1. Germline V gene lookup returns CDR1 ENHRY and CDR2 SYGVKD. V shed 6 bases, J shed 2 bases, and the junction held 8 bases outside the gene matches. The CDR3 loop spans 16 amino acids.

The chain recombines TRBV7-2 with TRBJ1-1; a weak D match, TRBD1 (6 bases). V was shortened by 5 bases and J by 4 bases, with 11 bases between the two germline ends. The germline CDR1 and CDR2 sequences are SGHTA and FQGNSA. This CDR3 is built from 13 residues. In DNA form, the CDR3 reads TGTGCCAGCAGCAGGGACAAGGCCACTGAAGCTTTCTTT. Its protein product is CASSRDKATEAFF.

Note on this clonotype: A clone one base away is much larger, so this may be a read error. CDR3 sequence reads: CAGSLQGVGPEAFF. For the CDR3, the DNA is TGTGCCGGCAGCCTACAGGGGGTTGGTCCTGAAGCTTTCTTT. The rearrangement joins TRBV28 to TRBJ1-1; 8 nucleotides agree with TRBD1. This CDR3 comprises 14 residues. The germline V gene has CDR1 MDHEN and CDR2 SYDVKM. The complete variable domain, with remaining parts taken from reference TRBV28 and TRBJ1-1, reads DVKVTQSSRYLVKRTGEKVFLECVQDMDHENMFWYRQDPGLGLRLIYFSYDVKMKEKGDIPEGYSVSREKKERFSLILESASTNQTSMYLCAGSLQGVGPEAFFGQGTRLTVV.

The genes are TRBV6-1 and TRBJ1-2; D may be TRBD1 (5 bases). CDR1 is MNHNS, CDR2 SASEGT, per germline. V was cut by 6 bases and J by 0 bases, with 20 bases left in between. The CDR3 is 17 amino acids. In nucleotides, the CDR3 is TGTGCCAGCAGCCCTCGGGGGGTGGGAAAGGCTAACTATGGCTACACCTTC. Translating it yields CASSPRGVGKANYGYTF.

This chain connects TRBV28 to TRBJ2-3; weak D call: TRBD2 (5 bases). Germline CDR1 and CDR2: MDHEN and SYDVKM. The CDR3 covers 12 residues. The V gene lost 3 bases and the J gene lost 6 bases, with 7 bases spanning the gap. CDR3 amino acids: CASSFPGDTQYF. The CDR3 nucleotides read TGTGCCAGCAGTTTCCCGGGGGATACGCAGTATTTT.

The chain joins TRBV20-1 to TRBJ2-2, with 7 bases fitting TRBD2. CDR1 and CDR2 from the germline V gene are DFQATT and SNEGSKA (reference sequence). This CDR3 has 15 residues. J was trimmed by 4 bases and V by 3 bases; bases with no gene match: 8. In DNA, the CDR3 is TGCAGTGCTAGGTCGAGCGGGGTTATCACCGGGGAGCTGTTTTTT. Amino acids: CSARSSGVITGELFF.

In nucleotides, the CDR3 is TGCAGTGCTAGTTGGGGGGACACCATATATTTT. It specifies CSASWGDTIYF. The genes are TRBV20-1 and TRBJ1-3; possibly TRBD1 for D (5 bases). This CDR3 has 11 amino acids. Per germline, CDR1 DFQATT and CDR2 SNEGSKA (reference sequence). Trimming shortened V by 3 bases and J by 8 bases, and 8 bases separated the two germline ends.

A few counts support this clonotype. The chain couples TRBV28 to TRBJ2-5; TRBD1 is a possible D gene (5 bases). Germline CDR1 is MDHEN and CDR2 is SYDVKM. V lost 1 base and J lost 7, with 10 bases in between. The CDR3 consists of 13 residues. In DNA, the CDR3 is TGTGCCAGCAGTTTATCAGGGTTGGGGACCCAGTACTTC. Translated: CASSLSGLGTQYF.